Each of the 30 T cell receptor beta chains below was sequenced from the same sample in a study of blood T cells in healthy people across ages. A second about 7 to 12 cycle PCR used barcoded and J-beta primers. MiXCR was run by TCRdb on the 5' RACE reads, yielding one entry per CDR3 protein. The repertoire holds 700,000 to 900,000 distinct CDR3 sequences, with around 25% as singletons. Separately, the same data were catalogued under a study of T cells of mothers and their children.

The sample was blood. These receptors came from a boy younger than 18 in good health.

The chain uses TRBV4-3 and TRBJ1-2; possibly TRBD1 for D (5 bases). The CDR3 spans 14 residues. Trimming removed 0 bases from V and 6 bases from J, with 11 bases in between. Germline V CDR1 and CDR2: LGHNA, YSLEER. This chain's CDR3 is CASSQEEGPHGYTF. The CDR3 coding sequence is TGCGCCAGCAGCCAAGAGGAGGGGCCTCATGGCTACACCTTC.

This clonotype was seen a handful of times. The chain recombines TRBV27 with TRBJ2-1; a possible D gene is TRBD1 (6 bases). Between the trimmed V and J ends, which lost 8 bases and 0 bases, there was a span of 17 bases. CDR1 is MNHEY and CDR2 is SMNVEV in the germline V gene (reference sequence). The CDR3 is 16 amino acids. CDR3 DNA sequence: TGTGCCAGCCATTTTACAGGGATCAGCTCCTACAATGAGCAGTTCTTC. Its translation is CASHFTGISSYNEQFF.

The sample holds a few counts of this clonotype. This chain links TRBV29-1 with TRBJ1-6, with 9 bases fitting TRBD1. From germline, CDR1 is SQVTM and CDR2 ANQGSEA. CDR3 length: 13 amino acids. V shed 8 bases and J 9 bases; nucleotides not matched to a gene: 8. Here the CDR3 reads CSYPGTGFSPLHF. The DNA of the CDR3 is TGCAGCTACCCCGGGACAGGGTTTTCACCCCTCCACTTT.

This clonotype was counted a few times. The chain combines TRBV15 with TRBJ2-6; D remains unclear. The V end lost 0 bases, the J end lost 2 bases, and 8 bases lay between the germline ends. Per germline, CDR1 LNHNV and CDR2 YYDKDF (reference sequence). The CDR3 has 16 residues. CDR3 region: CATSRDYFPGANVLTF. CDR3 nucleotides: TGTGCCACCAGCAGAGATTACTTTCCTGGGGCCAACGTCCTGACTTTC.

The V and J genes are TRBV24-1 and TRBJ1-2; D gene unclear. This CDR3 comprises 14 residues. V lost 0 bases to trimming and J lost 3 bases, with 7 bases between them. The V gene's germline CDR1 is KGHDR and CDR2 SFDVKD. In DNA, the CDR3 is TGTGCCACCAGTGATTTGAACAGCGACTATGGCTACACCTTC. Translation: CATSDLNSDYGYTF.

This clonotype was observed a few times. The rearrangement links TRBV2 to TRBJ2-5; D may be TRBD1 (6 bases). This CDR3 has 13 residues. The V end was cut by 5 bases, the J end by 4 bases, with 11 bases between. Germline V lookup: CDR1 SNHLY, CDR2 FYNNEI. The CDR3 region has the DNA TGTGCCAGCAGTAAGGAACAGGGAGAGACCCAGTACTTC. Translation gives CASSKEQGETQYF.

This chain links TRBV5-1 with TRBJ2-1; 13 nucleotides agree with TRBD2. Germline CDR1 reads SGHRS; CDR2 reads YFSETQ. Unmatched junction bases numbered 6, after V lost 2 bases and J lost 13 bases. The CDR3 loop spans 14 amino acids. In nucleotides, the CDR3 is TGCGCCAGCAGCTTAGAGGGACTAGCGGGGTTCCAGTTCTTC. It codes for CASSLEGLAGFQFF.

This clonotype has only a few counts. The chain carries TRBV7-9 and TRBJ2-5; no definite D call. Gene TRBJ2-1 matches the end of the DNA better, so the J call may be wrong. The CDR3 extends over 13 amino acids. The germline CDR1 and CDR2 sequences are SEHNR and FQNEAQ (reference sequence). In nucleotides, the CDR3 is TGTGCCAGCAGCCTACCGGCCAAGGGCGAGCAGTTCTTC. Protein sequence: CASSLPAKGEQFF.

This clonotype occurred a few times. The chain couples TRBV2 to TRBJ2-3; possible D gene TRBD2, 6 bases. The V gene's germline CDR1 is SNHLY and CDR2 FYNNEI. With 4 bases removed from V and 3 bases from J, the gap between germline ends came to 14 bases. The CDR3 covers 15 residues. The CDR3 coding sequence is TGTGCCAGCAGTGGGGTGGGAGGAATTACAGATACGCAGTATTTT. Translating gives CASSGVGGITDTQYF.

This clonotype was detected a few times. The chain links TRBV5-6 to TRBJ2-1, with TRBD2 identical over 9 bases. With 3 bases clipped from V and 7 bases from J, the junction kept 8 bases outside the gene matches. Germline loops: CDR1 SGHDT, CDR2 YYEEEE. CDR3 length: 15 amino acids. For the CDR3, the DNA is TGTGCCAGCAGCTGGGGCCTAGCGGGGATGAATGAGCAGTTCTTC. Encoded protein: CASSWGLAGMNEQFF.

A note on this clonotype: One end of the junction varies from germline; a read error may be responsible. The J gene is TRBJ1-2, the V gene TRBV10-3; D is possibly TRBD1 (5 bases). Germline V lookup: CDR1 ENHRY, CDR2 SYGVKD. This CDR3 contains 14 residues. The CDR3, as DNA: TGTGTCATCAGCGCCACAGGTCAGAACTATGGCTACACCTTC. It translates to CVISATGQNYGYTF.

This clonotype turned up a few times. The rearrangement joins TRBV5-1 to TRBJ2-3, with D possibly called TRBD1 or TRBD2 (5 bases each). This CDR3 is built from 13 residues. Germline lookup yields CDR1 SGHRS and CDR2 YFSETQ. Trimming stripped 7 bases from V and 2 bases from J, with 11 bases between. The CDR3 spells CASHRDPTDTQYF. In nucleotides, the CDR3 is TGCGCCAGCCACCGGGACCCCACAGATACGCAGTATTTT.

The genes are TRBV27 and TRBJ2-3, with no clear D. Germline lookup yields CDR1 MNHEY and CDR2 SMNVEV (reference sequence). This CDR3 has 14 amino acids. V was shortened by 10 bases and J by 2 bases, with 16 bases between the two germline ends. CDR3 sequence reads: CATLGTATTDTQYF. CDR3 coding DNA: TGTGCCACCCTTGGCACGGCTACCACAGATACGCAGTATTTT.

The V and J genes are TRBV5-1 and TRBJ2-7; tentatively, D is TRBD2 (5 bases). Deletions cut 1 base from V and 7 bases from J, with 12 bases between. The germline V gene has CDR1 SGHRS and CDR2 YFSETQ. CDR3 length: 13 amino acids. CDR3 sequence: CASSLNSPGEQYF. CDR3 sequence (DNA): TGCGCCAGCAGCTTGAACAGTCCGGGGGAGCAGTACTTC. Full variable domain (missing parts from reference TRBV5-1 and TRBJ2-7): KAGVTQTPRYLIKTRGQQVTLSCSPISGHRSVSWYQQTPGQGLQFLFEYFSETQRNKGNFPGRFSGRQFSNSRSEMNVSTLELGDSALYLCASSLNSPGEQYFGPGTRLTVT.

In this sample, this clonotype turned up a few times. The chain couples TRBV5-1 to TRBJ2-4; D not certain. This CDR3 is built from 13 residues. Germline V CDR1 and CDR2: SGHRS, YFSETQ. V was trimmed by 0 bases and J by 5 bases, leaving 6 bases between them. The CDR3 here is CASSLAQENIQYF. CDR3 DNA: TGCGCCAGCAGCTTGGCCCAGGAAAACATTCAGTACTTC.

The J gene is TRBJ2-1, the V gene TRBV7-2; the D is unclear. The DNA end favors TRBJ2-5, so the J call may be wrong. Germline lookup yields CDR1 SGHTA and CDR2 FQGNSA. This CDR3 comprises 14 residues. The CDR3 spells CASSLIPPPETQYF. CDR3 coding DNA: TGTGCCAGCAGCTTAATCCCCCCACCAGAGACCCAGTACTTC.

Notes on this clonotype: One end of the junction is discordant with germline, which a read error may explain. This chain links TRBV15 with TRBJ2-5, with a tentative D call TRBD1 (6 bases). CDR3 length: 12 residues. The germline V gene has CDR1 LNHNV and CDR2 YYDKDF (reference sequence). In nucleotides, the CDR3 is TGTGCCACCTGCAGGGGTGGAGAGACCCAGTACTTC. Translation: CATCRGGETQYF. Supplemented by reference TRBV15 and TRBJ2-5, the full variable domain reads DAMVIQNPRYQVTQFGKPVTLSCSQTLNHNVMYWYQQKSSQAPKLLFHYYDKDFNNEADTPDNFQSRRPNTSFCFLDIRSPGLGDTAMYLCATCRGGETQYFGPGTRLLVL.

The genes are TRBV6-1 and TRBJ2-5; possible D gene TRBD2, 7 bases. Deletions cut 6 bases from V and 4 bases from J, with 15 bases between. This CDR3 region has 14 residues. The germline V gene encodes CDR1 MNHNS and CDR2 SASEGT. The CDR3 DNA reads TGTGCCAGCAGCCTTGGAGGGGGGGTAGAGACCCAGTACTTC. It encodes CASSLGGGVETQYF.

The V and J genes are TRBV13 and TRBJ2-3; tentatively, D is TRBD1 or TRBD2 (5 bases each). Trimming took off 2 bases at V and 5 bases at J, with 14 bases between the two ends. The CDR3 spans 15 residues. Germline V gene data show CDR1 as PRHDT and CDR2 as FYEKMQ (reference sequence). In DNA, the CDR3 is TGTGCCAGCAGCTTACGGCTGGGGGATCTAGATACGCAGTATTTT. As protein: CASSLRLGDLDTQYF.

The chain has TRBV10-3 and TRBJ2-2; D assignment may be TRBD1 or TRBD2 (5 bases each). CDR1 is ENHRY and CDR2 is SYGVKD in the germline V gene. V was cut by 6 bases and J by 3 bases, with 11 bases left in between. This CDR3 comprises 14 residues. CDR3 region: CAIRGTVHTGELFF. Written as DNA, the CDR3 is TGTGCCATCAGAGGGACGGTGCACACCGGGGAGCTGTTTTTT.

This chain links TRBV6-1 with TRBJ2-5; TRBD1 matches 10 bases. The J call may be incorrect, as the DNA end agrees better with TRBJ2-7. The CDR3 runs 15 residues. CDR1 is MNHNS and CDR2 is SASEGT in the germline V gene. The CDR3 DNA reads TGTGCCATCTACCTAGGCGGGACAGGGGCCTACGAGCAGTACTTC. Translation gives CAIYLGGTGAYEQYF.

This chain links TRBV28 with TRBJ2-5, with a weak D call TRBD2 (7 bases). The CDR3 runs to 15 residues. V lost 10 bases and J lost 11, with 29 bases in between. CDR1 is MDHEN, CDR2 SYDVKM, per germline. The CDR3 loop reads CATSPLVGGPGEQYF. CDR3 in DNA: TGTGCCACCTCCCCCTTGGTGGGGGGGCCTGGAGAGCAGTACTTC.

To note about this clonotype: Given the absence of the conserved phenylalanine or tryptophan at the CDR3 end, a read error is likely. J is TRBJ1-2 and V is TRBV6-5, with D possibly TRBD1 on 6 matching bases. CDR1 is MNHEY and CDR2 is SVGAGI in the germline V gene. The V and J ends lost 4 bases and 1 base respectively, with 13 bases between them. CDR3 length: 15 residues. CDR3: CASSLRGRSNYGYTL. Written as DNA, the CDR3 is TGTGCCAGCAGTTTGCGGGGGCGAAGTAACTATGGCTACACCTTA.

The chain carries TRBV19 and TRBJ2-1; D gene unclear. With 9 bases removed from V and 5 bases from J, the gap between germline ends came to 14 bases. The CDR3 contains 13 residues. Germline V gene sequence: CDR1 LNHDA, CDR2 SQIVND (reference sequence). The CDR3 sequence: CASLGVTDNEQFF. The CDR3 region has the DNA TGTGCCAGCCTCGGAGTTACCGACAATGAGCAGTTCTTC.

The chain uses TRBV13 and TRBJ2-1; perhaps TRBD2 as D (6 bases). V lost 5 bases and J 8 bases, leaving 19 bases between the germline ends. The CDR3 sequence is 15 residues long. Germline assignment: CDR1 PRHDT and CDR2 FYEKMQ (reference sequence). Written as DNA, the CDR3 is TGTGCCAGCAGCCCACCCGGGACCCCGGGGGATGAGCAGTTCTTC. Amino acid sequence: CASSPPGTPGDEQFF.

V gene TRBV12-3 or TRBV12-4 combines with J gene TRBJ1-2; D is unresolved. This CDR3 spans 14 amino acids. V was shortened by 2 bases and J by 7 bases, with 14 bases between the two germline ends. In nucleotides, the CDR3 is TGTGCCAGCAGTTTAATCCAGGAGTCTCCTGGCTACACCTTC. It encodes CASSLIQESPGYTF.

CDR3: CSAGTSEAYEQYF. The CDR3 nucleotides read TGCAGCGCCGGGACTAGCGAAGCCTACGAGCAGTACTTC. J is TRBJ2-7 and V is TRBV29-1; 10 nucleotides line up with TRBD2. Germline V gene lookup returns CDR1 SQVTM and CDR2 ANQGSEA. V shed 7 bases, J shed 2 bases, and the junction held 5 bases outside the gene matches. The CDR3 is made up of 13 amino acids.

The chain joins TRBV6-6 to TRBJ1-1; weak D call: TRBD1 (6 bases). Germline assignment: CDR1 MNHNY and CDR2 SVGAGI (reference sequence). V shed 6 bases and J shed 1 base, with 12 bases lying between them. This CDR3 is 14 amino acids long. The CDR3 DNA sequence: TGTGCCAGCAGGGAAGGACAGCGGAACACTGAAGCTTTCTTT. Encoded protein: CASREGQRNTEAFF.

The chain uses TRBV9 and TRBJ1-2; D unresolved. Per germline, CDR1 SGDLS and CDR2 YYNGEE. With 0 bases removed from V and 8 bases from J, the gap between germline ends came to 8 bases. The CDR3 totals 12 residues. The CDR3 loop reads CASSVGIGGYTF. Written as DNA, the CDR3 is TGTGCCAGCAGCGTAGGTATCGGGGGCTACACCTTC.

In its sample, this clonotype was seen a few times. This chain joins TRBV4-3 and TRBJ2-3, with D perhaps TRBD1 (6 bases). Germline values: CDR1 LGHNA, CDR2 YSLEER. V was shortened by 1 base and J by 1 base, with 9 bases between the two germline ends. The CDR3 extends over 15 amino acids. For the CDR3, the DNA is TGCGCCAGCAGCCAAGGACAGGTTGGCACAGATACGCAGTATTTT. Amino acid sequence: CASSQGQVGTDTQYF.